Sequencing of this TCR beta chain was carried out in a study of a mutant IDH1 vaccine in newly diagnosed glioma. Overall study context: Eight vaccinations were given in weeks 1, 3, 5, 7, 11, 15, 19 and 23. Vaccination began 4-6 weeks post radiotherapy alone, or with temozolomide cycles.

Regarding time point: week 11, during vaccination. Topical imiquimod accompanied each vaccine dose, which consisted of 300 ug of mutant IDH1 20-mer peptide. Data came from immunoSEQ multiplex PCR; TCRdb stores just in-frame clones and leaves some out. The sample records about 24,000 clones, 70% to 80% being singletons. Trimming stripped 8 bases from V and 4 bases from J, with 9 bases between. The germline V gene has CDR1 LNHDA and CDR2 SQIVND (reference sequence). This CDR3 spans 12 amino acids. Study outcomes and limitations: Vaccine-induced immune responses occurred in more than 85% of patients.

Concerning this clone: Its cognate antigen is unknown.

V and J are TRBV19 and TRBJ1-5; D might be TRBD1 (5 bases). The input for sequencing was PBMCs, taken from a glioma patient whose treatment included an IDH1 peptide vaccine. The receptor comes from a man aged 40-49 years with glioma. DNA for the CDR3: TGTGCCAGTGGGGCCGGAAATCAGCCCCAGCATTTT. Its translation is CASGAGNQPQHF.